This T cell receptor (beta chain) was captured by sequencing in a study of shared clonotypes between healthy human individuals. The donors were all Caucasian adults (living in Nashville, Tennessee). Trimming pared 0 bases from V and 6 bases from J, leaving 11 bases between. Germline assignment: CDR1 SGHNT and CDR2 YYREEE (reference sequence). CDR3 length equals 14 residues. Note on this clone: No antigen is known for it. Other nucleotide sequences from this sample produce the same CDR3.

This was a deep-level run. The assay was immunoSEQ multiplex PCR, and TCRdb's table has in-frame clones only and misses some. The profile covers roughly 2,300,000 clones, with about nine tenths appearing a single time and around 0.4% taken by the ten largest. Points from the study as a whole: The authors sampled blood alone, and tissue repertoires likely differ. Sorted-subset sequencing, rarefaction showed, was incomplete despite large depth.

The chain recombines TRBV5-4 with TRBJ2-3, with D maybe TRBD1 (6 bases). The TCR sequence derives from a man aged 18 to 29 in good health. Some clones in this sample may be carry-over from other donors' samples. Sequenced material: naive CD4+ T cells from PBMCs. Subset of the sample: CD45RA+ positively selected. The CDR3 DNA reads TGTGCCAGCAGCTTGGAACAGGGTACCGATACGCAGTATTTT. Residues: CASSLEQGTDTQYF.